The rows below give T cell receptor beta chains drawn from one sample of a study of blood T cell repertoires in COVID-19. Here immunoSEQ multiplex PCR was the method, and the copy in TCRdb shows in-frame clones only, minus some. This sample has hundreds of thousands of clones, with about 86% found just once. Sequenced: peripheral blood. These receptors came from a woman aged 30 to 39 who had recovered from COVID-19. Each CDR3 is given with its conserved first and last residue. Fields, in order: CDR3 DNA, CDR3 protein, clone size, J gene, D gene, V gene. A D gene is named only where the DNA matches it firmly. For some rows the clone size is stated as once, few or many, or as a class when expanded; others skip it.

cdr3_nt: TGTGCCAGCAAAGGGGGTGGCGGACCCTCTAGCACAGATACGCAGTATTTT
cdr3_aa: CASKGGGGPSSTDTQYF
clone_size: NA
j_call: TRBJ2-3
d_call: NA
v_call: TRBV5-4

cdr3_nt: TGTGCCAGCAGCGTGGGGGCCCGATCCGGGACAGATACGCAGTATTTT
cdr3_aa: CASSVGARSGTDTQYF
clone_size: NA
j_call: TRBJ2-3
d_call: NA
v_call: TRBV9

cdr3_nt: TGCAGCGGCCTCGACAGGGGTGGAACTGAAGCTTTCTTT
cdr3_aa: CSGLDRGGTEAFF
clone_size: NA
j_call: TRBJ1-1
d_call: TRBD1
v_call: TRBV29-1

cdr3_nt: TGTGCCAGTAGTGGGCAACGCGGGAGCACAGATACGCAGTATTTT
cdr3_aa: CASSGQRGSTDTQYF
clone_size: NA
j_call: TRBJ2-3
d_call: NA
v_call: TRBV19

cdr3_nt: TGCGCCAGCAGCCAAGGTCAGGGAAACACTGAAGCTTTCTTT
cdr3_aa: CASSQGQGNTEAFF
clone_size: NA
j_call: TRBJ1-1
d_call: NA
v_call: TRBV4-1

cdr3_nt: TGTGCCAGCAGCCCTAGGACTAGCGGTCCTAGCACAGATACGCAGTATTTT
cdr3_aa: CASSPRTSGPSTDTQYF
clone_size: NA
j_call: TRBJ2-3
d_call: TRBD2
v_call: TRBV6-2/TRBV6-3

cdr3_nt: TGTGCCAGCAGTATAACGGGGGGCACTGAAGCTTTCTTT
cdr3_aa: CASSITGGTEAFF
clone_size: few
j_call: TRBJ1-1
d_call: NA
v_call: TRBV6-5

cdr3_nt: TGTGCCAGCAGCTTAGATTCAGGCAATGAGCAGTTCTTC
cdr3_aa: CASSLDSGNEQFF
clone_size: NA
j_call: TRBJ2-1
d_call: NA
v_call: TRBV11-2

cdr3_nt: TGCGCCAGCAGCTTGGAGGGACAGGGCTACGAGCAGTACTTC
cdr3_aa: CASSLEGQGYEQYF
clone_size: once
j_call: TRBJ2-7
d_call: TRBD1
v_call: TRBV5-1

cdr3_nt: TGTGCCAGCAGTCCCGGACAATCGCGGGGCTACACCTTC
cdr3_aa: CASSPGQSRGYTF
clone_size: NA
j_call: TRBJ1-2
d_call: NA
v_call: TRBV6-5

cdr3_nt: TGTGCCAGCAGCGCTACTAGCGGGGGGGCCGAAACAGATACGCAGTATTTT
cdr3_aa: CASSATSGGAETDTQYF
clone_size: once
j_call: TRBJ2-3
d_call: TRBD2
v_call: TRBV7-8

cdr3_nt: TGCGCCAGCGGAGACCTGGGACAGGGGATCGAGCAGTACTTC
cdr3_aa: CASGDLGQGIEQYF
clone_size: NA
j_call: TRBJ2-7
d_call: TRBD1
v_call: TRBV5-1

cdr3_nt: TGCGCCAGCAGCTTGGGACAGACCACGGATGGCTACACCTTC
cdr3_aa: CASSLGQTTDGYTF
clone_size: NA
j_call: TRBJ1-2
d_call: NA
v_call: TRBV5-1

cdr3_nt: TGTGCCAGCTCACCATTCGCGGGGGGCGGCACAGATACGCAGTATTTT
cdr3_aa: CASSPFAGGGTDTQYF
clone_size: NA
j_call: TRBJ2-3
d_call: TRBD2
v_call: TRBV18

cdr3_nt: TGTGCCTGGAGCGGGGGACTAGCGGGGGTGGATACGCAGTATTTT
cdr3_aa: CAWSGGLAGVDTQYF
clone_size: NA
j_call: TRBJ2-3
d_call: TRBD2
v_call: TRBV30

cdr3_nt: TGTGCCAGCAGCTATCCCGACACCGGGGAGCTGTTTTTT
cdr3_aa: CASSYPDTGELFF
clone_size: NA
j_call: TRBJ2-2
d_call: NA
v_call: TRBV7-9

cdr3_nt: TGTGCCAGCAGCTTAATGCAGAACGAGCAGTACTTC
cdr3_aa: CASSLMQNEQYF
clone_size: NA
j_call: TRBJ2-7
d_call: NA
v_call: TRBV7-9

cdr3_nt: TGTGCCAGCAGTGACTCTGACAGGCCAGACACTGAAGCTTTCTTT
cdr3_aa: CASSDSDRPDTEAFF
clone_size: NA
j_call: TRBJ1-1
d_call: NA
v_call: TRBV6-4

cdr3_nt: TGCGCCAGCAGCTCCCAGGGGGCGAAAGAGACCCAGTACTTC
cdr3_aa: CASSSQGAKETQYF
clone_size: NA
j_call: TRBJ2-5
d_call: TRBD1
v_call: TRBV5-1

cdr3_nt: TGTGCCAGCAGCCAGAAGGGTAGCGGACCCTACGAGCAGTACTTC
cdr3_aa: CASSQKGSGPYEQYF
clone_size: few
j_call: TRBJ2-7
d_call: NA
v_call: TRBV4-2

cdr3_nt: TGTGCCAGTACCCTGGCTAGCAATCAGCCCCAGCATTTT
cdr3_aa: CASTLASNQPQHF
clone_size: NA
j_call: TRBJ1-5
d_call: NA
v_call: TRBV19

cdr3_nt: TGTGCCAGCAGCCCCCGCGGGCAGGGGGGCGACGAGCAGTACTTC
cdr3_aa: CASSPRGQGGDEQYF
clone_size: NA
j_call: TRBJ2-7
d_call: NA
v_call: TRBV9

cdr3_nt: TGTGCCAGCAGTTCAGGACAGGGCGCTAACTATGGCTACACCTTC
cdr3_aa: CASSSGQGANYGYTF
clone_size: NA
j_call: TRBJ1-2
d_call: TRBD1
v_call: TRBV28

cdr3_nt: TGTGCCAGCAGCTTATCGCTCGGGACTAGCGGAACCTACGAGCAGTACTTC
cdr3_aa: CASSLSLGTSGTYEQYF
clone_size: NA
j_call: TRBJ2-7
d_call: TRBD2
v_call: TRBV7-8

cdr3_nt: TGTGCCAGCAGTTGGCCGACAGGGAATTTTTTGAACACTGAAGCTTTCTTT
cdr3_aa: CASSWPTGNFLNTEAFF
clone_size: NA
j_call: TRBJ1-1
d_call: TRBD1
v_call: TRBV11-2

cdr3_nt: TGTGCCAGCAGCTGGGCGGGACAGGGCGGCTATGGCTACACCTTC
cdr3_aa: CASSWAGQGGYGYTF
clone_size: once
j_call: TRBJ1-2
d_call: TRBD1
v_call: TRBV5-5

cdr3_nt: TGCGCCAGCAGTGAGTCCCGGGGGGAAGGCACCTATGGCTACACCTTC
cdr3_aa: CASSESRGEGTYGYTF
clone_size: NA
j_call: TRBJ1-2
d_call: NA
v_call: TRBV10-2

cdr3_nt: TGCGCCAGCAGCCAAACGACAGGGGGGTCCTACGAGCAGTACTTC
cdr3_aa: CASSQTTGGSYEQYF
clone_size: NA
j_call: TRBJ2-7
d_call: TRBD1
v_call: TRBV4-3

cdr3_nt: TGCGCCAGCAGCCAACAGGAGAACACTGAAGCTTTCTTT
cdr3_aa: CASSQQENTEAFF
clone_size: NA
j_call: TRBJ1-1
d_call: NA
v_call: TRBV5-1

cdr3_nt: TGTGCCAGCAGTTTAGCGGGAGGGTCCCTAATAGCCAAAAACATTCAGTACTTC
cdr3_aa: CASSLAGGSLIAKNIQYF
clone_size: NA
j_call: TRBJ2-4
d_call: TRBD2
v_call: TRBV7-2

cdr3_nt: TGTGCCAGCAGTGGACTAGCGTCCCCCGAGCAGTACTTC
cdr3_aa: CASSGLASPEQYF
clone_size: once
j_call: TRBJ2-7
d_call: TRBD2
v_call: TRBV2

cdr3_nt: TGTGCCAGTAGTTCCAGGGCCCGATTCTCTGGGGCCAACGTCCTGACTTTC
cdr3_aa: CASSSRARFSGANVLTF
clone_size: NA
j_call: TRBJ2-6
d_call: NA
v_call: TRBV19

cdr3_nt: TGTGCCAGAGGACAGCAATCCTACAATGAGCAGTTCTTC
cdr3_aa: CARGQQSYNEQFF
clone_size: NA
j_call: TRBJ2-1
d_call: NA
v_call: TRBV2

cdr3_nt: TGTGCCAGCAGCCAAGGGGGACAGGGGTGGAATTCACCCCTCCACTTT
cdr3_aa: CASSQGGQGWNSPLHF
clone_size: NA
j_call: TRBJ1-6
d_call: TRBD1
v_call: TRBV3-1/TRBV3-2

cdr3_nt: TGTGCCAGCTCACCACAGGGGGCTCTCGAAAACACCATATATTTT
cdr3_aa: CASSPQGALENTIYF
clone_size: NA
j_call: TRBJ1-3
d_call: TRBD1
v_call: TRBV18

cdr3_nt: TGTGCCAGCAGCCAGCGACAGGGCAACACCGGGGAGCTGTTTTTT
cdr3_aa: CASSQRQGNTGELFF
clone_size: once
j_call: TRBJ2-2
d_call: TRBD1
v_call: TRBV11-2

cdr3_nt: TGTGCCACCAGTGATTGGGGGCGCGAGGACACCGGGGAGCTGTTTTTT
cdr3_aa: CATSDWGREDTGELFF
clone_size: NA
j_call: TRBJ2-2
d_call: NA
v_call: TRBV24-1

cdr3_nt: TGTGCCAGCAATTTTGGAGTATCGTACAATGAGCAGTTCTTC
cdr3_aa: CASNFGVSYNEQFF
clone_size: NA
j_call: TRBJ2-1
d_call: NA
v_call: TRBV2

cdr3_nt: TGTGCCATCAGGAGGGAGGGTAATTCACCCCTCCACTTT
cdr3_aa: CAIRREGNSPLHF
clone_size: once
j_call: TRBJ1-6
d_call: NA
v_call: TRBV10-3

cdr3_nt: TGTGCCAGCTCACCCGAGCTAGACAGCGAAGCTTTCTTT
cdr3_aa: CASSPELDSEAFF
clone_size: NA
j_call: TRBJ1-1
d_call: NA
v_call: TRBV18

cdr3_nt: TGCGCCAGCACCCCGAGGGCCTACGAGCAGTACTTC
cdr3_aa: CASTPRAYEQYF
clone_size: NA
j_call: TRBJ2-7
d_call: NA
v_call: TRBV23-1

cdr3_nt: TGTGCCAGCAGCGAGGGTTTAGCGGGAGGGTACGAGCAGTACTTC
cdr3_aa: CASSEGLAGGYEQYF
clone_size: once
j_call: TRBJ2-7
d_call: TRBD2
v_call: TRBV9

cdr3_nt: TGTGCCAGCAGCCGAGGCCTCGGGACAGAGTTACTGAAAGCTTTCTTT
cdr3_aa: CASSRGLGTELLKAFF
clone_size: NA
j_call: TRBJ1-1
d_call: TRBD1
v_call: TRBV3-1/TRBV3-2

cdr3_nt: TGTGCCAGCAGCCCGGACAGGTTCTGGGAAAATTCACCCCTCCACTTT
cdr3_aa: CASSPDRFWENSPLHF
clone_size: NA
j_call: TRBJ1-6
d_call: TRBD1
v_call: TRBV7-2

cdr3_nt: TGCGCCAGCAGCTTAGTAACAGGGGAAGCAGATACGCAGTATTTT
cdr3_aa: CASSLVTGEADTQYF
clone_size: NA
j_call: TRBJ2-3
d_call: TRBD1
v_call: TRBV5-1

cdr3_nt: TGCGCCAGCAGTGGGGGACTAGCGAAGAACGAGCAGTACTTC
cdr3_aa: CASSGGLAKNEQYF
clone_size: NA
j_call: TRBJ2-7
d_call: TRBD2
v_call: TRBV5-1

cdr3_nt: TGTGCCAGCTCAAGGCCTACAGGCGCTGGCGGGGAGCTGTTTTTT
cdr3_aa: CASSRPTGAGGELFF
clone_size: NA
j_call: TRBJ2-2
d_call: NA
v_call: TRBV18

cdr3_nt: TGTGCCAGCAGCCAGGGAGTAGCGGGGTCCTACGAGCAGTACTTC
cdr3_aa: CASSQGVAGSYEQYF
clone_size: NA
j_call: TRBJ2-7
d_call: TRBD2
v_call: TRBV3-1/TRBV3-2

cdr3_nt: TGTGCCAGCGCGCCGGGACAGTATGGCTACACCTTC
cdr3_aa: CASAPGQYGYTF
clone_size: NA
j_call: TRBJ1-2
d_call: TRBD1
v_call: TRBV18

cdr3_nt: TGTGCCAGCAGTTCCCAGGGGGGAACAGATACGCAGTATTTT
cdr3_aa: CASSSQGGTDTQYF
clone_size: few
j_call: TRBJ2-3
d_call: NA
v_call: TRBV6-4

cdr3_nt: TGTGCCAGCAGCTTAGTAGCGTACAATGAGCAGTTCTTC
cdr3_aa: CASSLVAYNEQFF
clone_size: NA
j_call: TRBJ2-1
d_call: NA
v_call: TRBV7-2

cdr3_nt: TGTGCCAGTAGTATTCAGGGGATACCCAACGTCCTGACTTTC
cdr3_aa: CASSIQGIPNVLTF
clone_size: NA
j_call: TRBJ2-6
d_call: NA
v_call: TRBV19

cdr3_nt: TGTGCCATCAGGACAGGGGCTAACTACGAGCAGTACTTC
cdr3_aa: CAIRTGANYEQYF
clone_size: NA
j_call: TRBJ2-7
d_call: TRBD1
v_call: TRBV10-3

cdr3_nt: TGTGCCTGGAGTGGGGAGACTGAAGCTTTCTTT
cdr3_aa: CAWSGETEAFF
clone_size: NA
j_call: TRBJ1-1
d_call: NA
v_call: TRBV30

cdr3_nt: TGTGCCAGCAGTCAACAACAGGGGGTCTATGGCTACACCTTC
cdr3_aa: CASSQQQGVYGYTF
clone_size: NA
j_call: TRBJ1-2
d_call: TRBD1
v_call: TRBV7-2

cdr3_nt: TGTGCCAGCAGCCGGGGAAGCGGGGGGTTCTACACCGGGGAGCTGTTTTTT
cdr3_aa: CASSRGSGGFYTGELFF
clone_size: NA
j_call: TRBJ2-2
d_call: TRBD2
v_call: TRBV5-6

cdr3_nt: TGTGCCAGCAGTTTTCGAGCGGGAGTAGGAGAGACCCAGTACTTC
cdr3_aa: CASSFRAGVGETQYF
clone_size: NA
j_call: TRBJ2-5
d_call: TRBD2
v_call: TRBV27

cdr3_nt: TGCGCCAGCAGTCAAGGTTTGGGACAGGGGGCCTGGAACACTGAAGCTTTCTTT
cdr3_aa: CASSQGLGQGAWNTEAFF
clone_size: NA
j_call: TRBJ1-1
d_call: TRBD1
v_call: TRBV23-1

cdr3_nt: TGCAGCGTTGATAGGGGCCTTGAGCCCTACACCTTC
cdr3_aa: CSVDRGLEPYTF
clone_size: NA
j_call: TRBJ1-2
d_call: NA
v_call: TRBV29-1

cdr3_nt: TGTGCCAGCAGCCAAGATACCCAGGGAGGGGGCACAGATACGCAGTATTTT
cdr3_aa: CASSQDTQGGGTDTQYF
clone_size: NA
j_call: TRBJ2-3
d_call: TRBD2
v_call: TRBV14